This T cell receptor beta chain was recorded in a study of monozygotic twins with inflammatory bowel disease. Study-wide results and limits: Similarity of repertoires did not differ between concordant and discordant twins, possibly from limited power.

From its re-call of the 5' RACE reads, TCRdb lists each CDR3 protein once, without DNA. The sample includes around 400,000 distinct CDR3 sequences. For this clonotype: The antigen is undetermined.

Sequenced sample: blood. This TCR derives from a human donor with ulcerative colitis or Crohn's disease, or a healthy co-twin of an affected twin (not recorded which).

This CDR3 is CAISADRMGEKLFF. J is TRBJ1-4 and V is TRBV10-3; the TCRdb call, TRBD1, lacks DNA for checking. The CDR3 has 14 amino acids. The germline V gene has CDR1 ENHRY and CDR2 SYGVKD.